Sequencing of this T cell receptor beta chain was carried out in a study of CD8+ T cells in alopecia areata. Study-level results: Besides other cells, scalp samples also yield sequences of resident alphabeta T cells from normal skin.

RNA extraction and reverse transcription yielded cDNA as sequencing template. Using immunoSEQ multiplex PCR, the repertoire was profiled, and TCRdb retains in-frame clones only, with some absent. The data contain 150,000 or so clones, about 72% of them seen just once; the ten biggest clones take up about an eighth. T lymphocytes (CD4+ and CD8+) were sorted from PBMCs. A note on this clone: What it binds is not known.

The CDR3 consists of 15 residues. Trimming removed 2 bases at V and 2 bases at J, with 12 bases between. CDR1 is MGHRA and CDR2 is YSYEKL in the germline V gene. The sequence derives from a human donor with alopecia areata. The sequencing used CD8+ T cells sorted from blood, collected at week 0. The rearrangement joins TRBV4-1 to TRBJ1-2; D remains unclear. The chain's CDR3 is CASSQIVSGNYGYTF. The CDR3 nucleotides are TGCGCCAGCAGCCAAATAGTTTCGGGGAACTATGGCTACACCTTC.